One sample yielded the 23 T cell receptor beta chains listed below, sequenced in a study of memory CD4+ T cells and cytomegalovirus serostatus. Single viable CD3+CD4+CD8-CD45RO+ cells were sorted as the memory CD4+ T cells. Method: immunoSEQ multiplex PCR; TCRdb's copy keeps in-frame clones and lacks some. The sample lists about 38,000 clones, about 80% occurring once. Sequenced material: memory CD4+ T cells from blood. These receptors came from an adult in good health and CMV-seropositive.

This clone showed up just once. Other nucleotide sequences in the sample specify the same CDR3. The chain joins TRBV7-2 to TRBJ1-3; D uncertain. V was pared by 1 base and J by 0 bases, with 7 bases between. The CDR3 contains 15 residues. Germline lookup yields CDR1 SGHTA and CDR2 FQGNSA. The CDR3 DNA reads TGTGCCAGCAGCTTAGGGGTCCGCTCTGGAAACACCATATATTTT. Residues: CASSLGVRSGNTIYF.

The chain is built from TRBV4-3 and TRBJ2-1, with 8 positions matching TRBD2. The CDR3 loop spans 16 amino acids. V was clipped by 0 bases and J by 5 bases; unmatched bases: 6. CDR1 and CDR2 (germline): LGHNA, YSLEER. The CDR3 coding sequence is TGCGCCAGCAGCCAAGATTGGACTAGCTCAAACAATGAGCAGTTCTTC. It is translated as CASSQDWTSSNNEQFF.

J is TRBJ2-5 and V is TRBV19; D not certain. Germline V CDR1 and CDR2: LNHDA, SQIVND (reference sequence). V was pared by 6 bases and J by 5 bases, with 10 bases between. The CDR3 covers 12 residues. The CDR3 DNA reads as TGTGCCAGTAGGAGCGTTTCTGAGACCCAGTACTTC. This codes for CASRSVSETQYF.

This rearrangement joins TRBV29-1 to TRBJ2-1; D unresolved. Germline CDR1 SQVTM, CDR2 ANQGSEA. The CDR3 covers 13 residues. V gave up 0 bases and J gave up 1 base, with 4 bases separating them. In DNA form, the CDR3 reads TGCAGCGTTGAAGAGGTATCCTACAATGAGCAGTTCTTC. Translation gives CSVEEVSYNEQFF.

In the case of this clone: Different DNA sequences within this sample yield the same CDR3. This sequence joins TRBV28 and TRBJ1-2, with D uncertain. Trimming pared 6 bases from V and 8 bases from J, leaving 16 bases between. The CDR3 runs to 13 residues. CDR1 and CDR2 (germline): MDHEN, SYDVKM. The DNA of the CDR3 is TGTGCCAGCAGCCCGCAACAGCGAAGCGGCTACACCTTC. The encoded protein is CASSPQQRSGYTF.

The rearrangement uses TRBV7-9 and TRBJ2-3; 7 positions agree with TRBD1. V lost 4 bases and J lost 3; bases outside the gene matches: 4. This CDR3 is 14 amino acids long. The germline V gene encodes CDR1 SEHNR and CDR2 FQNEAQ (reference sequence). In nucleotides, the CDR3 is TGTGCCAGCAGCTCGGACAGGTCAACAGATACGCAGTATTTT. Amino acid sequence: CASSSDRSTDTQYF. Full variable domain (rest looked up from reference TRBV7-9 and TRBJ2-3): DTGVSQNPRHKITKRGQNVTFRCDPISEHNRLYWYRQTLGQGPEFLTYFQNEAQLEKSRLLSDRFSAERPKGSFSTLEIQRTEQGDSAMYLCASSSDRSTDTQYFGPGTRLTVL.

The J gene is TRBJ2-6, the V gene TRBV13, with 10 positions matching TRBD1. This CDR3 comprises 14 residues. CDR1 and CDR2 from the germline V gene are PRHDT and FYEKMQ (reference sequence). V dropped 3 bases and J dropped 8; count of bases not matched to a gene: 1. The CDR3 nucleotides are TGTGCCAGCAGCTTGGGACAGGGGACCAACGTCCTGACTTTC. Encoded protein: CASSLGQGTNVLTF.

This chain links TRBV29-1 with TRBJ2-5; 9 nucleotides align to TRBD1. The CDR3 has 14 residues. The germline V gene has CDR1 SQVTM and CDR2 ANQGSEA. The trim removed 6 bases at V and 1 base at J, leaving 6 bases unmatched. The CDR3 sequence: CSVGDREIQETQYF. The DNA for the CDR3 is TGCAGCGTCGGGGACAGGGAGATCCAAGAGACCCAGTACTTC.

The chain employs TRBV27 and TRBJ1-4, with 7 bases lining up with TRBD1. The CDR3 runs 17 residues. Germline CDR1 reads MNHEY; CDR2 reads SMNVEV (reference sequence). CDR3 DNA: TGTGCTAGTTATCCTACGGGGGACAGTTCTTTGGGAGAAAAACTGTTTTTT. This encodes CASYPTGDSSLGEKLFF. The variable domain in full, completed from reference TRBV27 and TRBJ1-4, reads EAQVTQNPRYLITVTGKKLTVTCSQNMNHEYMSWYRQDPGLGLRQIYYSMNVEVTDKGDVPEGYKVSRKEKRNFPLILESPSPNQTSLYFCASYPTGDSSLGEKLFFGSGTQLSVL.

This clone came up once. The V call is TRBV11-2, the J call TRBJ2-5; no firm D call. Trimming stripped 0 bases from V and 9 bases from J, with 8 bases between. This CDR3 has 12 residues. Per the germline V gene, CDR1 is SGHAT and CDR2 is FQNNGV. CDR3 protein: CASSLDRTPQYF. CDR3 nucleotide sequence: TGTGCCAGCAGCTTAGACCGGACCCCCCAGTACTTC.

This chain connects TRBV5-1 to TRBJ2-1; unclear D gene. Deletions cut 0 bases from V and 8 bases from J, with 15 bases between. The CDR3 contains 15 residues. Germline assignment: CDR1 SGHRS and CDR2 YFSETQ. The CDR3 DNA follows: TGCGCCAGCAGCTTGGAGCCCAGGACGGTCGATGAGCAGTTCTTC. Amino acids: CASSLEPRTVDEQFF.

The V and J genes are TRBV5-1 and TRBJ2-5; perhaps TRBD1 as D (5 bases). The CDR3 runs to 15 residues. Between the trimmed V and J ends, which lost 3 bases and 4 bases, there was a span of 16 bases. In germline, CDR1 is SGHRS, CDR2 YFSETQ. The CDR3 sequence is CASSSAPGRAETQYF. DNA for the CDR3: TGCGCCAGCAGCTCGGCCCCGGGCAGGGCAGAGACCCAGTACTTC.

The chain combines TRBV7-2 with TRBJ2-1; the D is unclear. CDR3 length: 14 residues. V was trimmed by 1 base and J by 6 bases, leaving 10 bases between them. In germline, CDR1 is SGHTA, CDR2 FQGNSA. The CDR3 DNA is TGTGCCAGCAGCTTAGTTCTCATGGGCAATGAGCAGTTCTTC. It encodes CASSLVLMGNEQFF.

This clone was counted only a few times. The same CDR3 arises from other DNA sequences in this sample as well. This chain connects TRBV28 to TRBJ1-1; unclear D gene. The V gene's germline CDR1 is MDHEN and CDR2 SYDVKM. This CDR3 spans 13 amino acids. The germline V and J ends were trimmed by 3 bases and 1 base, with 6 bases remaining between them. CDR3 in DNA: TGTGCCAGCAGTTTCAGGCGGAACACTGAAGCTTTCTTT. Encoded protein: CASSFRRNTEAFF.

This clone was seen more than once but under ten times. The chain recombines TRBV27 with TRBJ2-7, with no clear D. Germline CDR1 MNHEY, CDR2 SMNVEV (reference sequence). This CDR3 is 14 amino acids long. V lost 6 bases and J lost 2, with 14 bases in between. CDR3 coding DNA: TGTGCCAGCAGCCACTTGGGCGTTCCCTACGAGCAGTACTTC. Encoded protein: CASSHLGVPYEQYF.

The rearrangement links TRBV11-2 to TRBJ1-5; D uncertain. The CDR3 sequence is 13 residues long. The germline V and J ends were trimmed by 2 bases and 6 bases, with 8 bases remaining between them. Germline lookup yields CDR1 SGHAT and CDR2 FQNNGV. CDR3 bases: TGTGCCAGCAGCTTATTTCCTGGTCAGCCCCAGCATTTT. Translating gives CASSLFPGQPQHF. Looking up the rest from reference TRBV11-2 and TRBJ1-5 gives the full variable domain: EAGVAQSPRYKIIEKRQSVAFWCNPISGHATLYWYQQILGQGPKLLIQFQNNGVVDDSQLPKDRFSAERLKGVDSTLKIQPAKLEDSAVYLCASSLFPGQPQHFGDGTRLSIL.

The genes are TRBV28 and TRBJ2-5; 11 bases match TRBD2. CDR3 length equals 13 residues. Germline values: CDR1 MDHEN, CDR2 SYDVKM. J gave up 4 bases and V 6 bases, and 1 base lay outside the gene matches. The CDR3 protein is CASRTSGRETQYF. The CDR3 DNA is TGTGCCAGCAGAACTAGCGGGAGAGAGACCCAGTACTTC.

The V and J genes are TRBV5-4 and TRBJ2-3; TRBD2 agrees at 7 bases. This CDR3 is built from 18 residues. With 4 bases clipped from V and 3 bases from J, the junction kept 17 bases outside the gene matches. In germline, CDR1 is SGHNT, CDR2 YYREEE (reference sequence). CDR3 bases: TGTGCCAGCAGCCGAGATCGTGTTCAAGCGGGAAGGACAGATACGCAGTATTTT. This encodes CASSRDRVQAGRTDTQYF.

The rearrangement joins TRBV7-8 to TRBJ1-1, with D unclear. Per germline, CDR1 SGHVS and CDR2 FQNEAQ. The V end lost 5 bases, the J end lost 3 bases, and 13 bases lay between the germline ends. The CDR3 sequence is 14 residues long. The DNA for the CDR3 is TGTGCCAGCAGCCGAGGGAGCCTGGACACTGAAGCTTTCTTT. This gives the protein CASSRGSLDTEAFF.

V and J are TRBV21-1 and TRBJ1-1. TRBV21-1 is termed a pseudogene. CDR3 size: 12 residues. The CDR3 loop reads CASMRAHRGAFF. The DNA of the CDR3 is TGTGCCAGCATGAGGGCCCATCGTGGAGCTTTCTTT.

This chain connects TRBV13 to TRBJ1-1; 9 bases are shared with TRBD1. J lost 4 bases, V lost 0 bases, and 15 bases had no gene match. CDR3 length: 19 residues. Per germline, CDR1 PRHDT and CDR2 FYEKMQ (reference sequence). The CDR3 protein is CASSLGPTGTGLEATEAFF. The CDR3 nucleotides read TGTGCCAGCAGCTTAGGACCCACGGGGACAGGGCTTGAGGCCACTGAAGCTTTCTTT.

The chain combines TRBV5-1 with TRBJ2-3; D call uncertain. CDR1 is SGHRS and CDR2 is YFSETQ in the germline V gene. Trimming took off 2 bases at V and 5 bases at J, with 3 bases between the two ends. CDR3 length: 11 amino acids. CDR3 sequence: CASSLEDTQYF. The CDR3, as DNA: TGCGCCAGCAGCTTAGAAGATACGCAGTATTTT.

This clone was seen only once. The chain is built from TRBV28 and TRBJ2-3, with D perhaps matching TRBD2 (7 bases). The CDR3 contains 13 residues. CDR1 is MDHEN and CDR2 is SYDVKM in the germline V gene. V shed 3 bases and J shed 6 bases, with 10 bases lying between them. For the CDR3, the DNA is TGTGCCAGCAGTTTCGCGGGGGCGGATACGCAGTATTTT. The encoded protein is CASSFAGADTQYF.